These T cell receptor beta chains were read from a single sample in a study of cytomegalovirus exposure and HLA in healthy donors. Sequencing was performed with immunoSEQ multiplex PCR; in TCRdb, only in-frame clones are kept and a portion is missing. The sample comprises 60,000 to 75,000 clones, 80% to 90% of which are singletons, and about an eighth rests with the top ten. The sequencing sample was made of PBMCs. The receptors come from a woman between 25 and 40 years old in good health and CMV-seropositive. The CDR3 runs from the conserved cysteine through the conserved F or W. A D gene is named only where the DNA matches it firmly. Expanded clones get a size class; other rows say once, few or many, or leave the size out.

CDR3 DNA	CDR3 protein	D gene	V gene	J gene	clone size	CDR3 length
TGTGCCAGCAGCTTAGCCCTCCCTTTCGGGACAGTGAACACTGAAGCTTTCTTT	CASSLALPFGTVNTEAFF	TRBD1	TRBV7-9	TRBJ1-1	NA	18
TGCGCCAGCAGTGAGGGGGACAGGGGGCCCCGGGAGCTGTTTTTT	CASSEGDRGPRELFF	TRBD1	TRBV10-1	TRBJ2-2	NA	15
TGTGCCAGCAGTTACTCAGCGTACGACTATGGCTACACCTTC	CASSYSAYDYGYTF	NA	TRBV6-5	TRBJ1-2	NA	14
TGCGCCAGCAGTCGTCAGGGGGGCACTGAAGCTTTCTTT	CASSRQGGTEAFF	TRBD1	TRBV5-1	TRBJ1-1	NA	13
TGTGCCAGCAGCCTCGGACTCAATGAGCAGTTCTTC	CASSLGLNEQFF	NA	TRBV7-9	TRBJ2-1	NA	12
TGTGCCAGCAGTTACAGGGAGGGGGAAAAACTGTTTTTT	CASSYREGEKLFF	NA	TRBV6-5	TRBJ1-4	NA	13
TGTGCCAGCAGTCGGGGTTCTGAAGCTTTCTTT	CASSRGSEAFF	NA	TRBV6-5	TRBJ1-1	NA	11
TGCGCCAGCAGCTCGGGGAACAGGGCGGTGACTGAAGCTTTCTTT	CASSSGNRAVTEAFF	NA	TRBV5-1	TRBJ1-1	NA	15
TGTGCCAGCAGTTCGCCTAGCGCGAACACCGGGGAGCTGTTTTTT	CASSSPSANTGELFF	NA	TRBV28	TRBJ2-2	NA	15
TGTGCCTGGAGCCGGGGGGGTCACACTGAAGCTTTCTTT	CAWSRGGHTEAFF	NA	TRBV30	TRBJ1-1	NA	13
TGCGCCAGCAGCTTGGTCGGACTAACCGAGCAGTTCTTC	CASSLVGLTEQFF	NA	TRBV5-1	TRBJ2-1	NA	13
TGTGCCAGTAGGCCGGCTACCGGTTCTCCGGAGAACATTCAGTACTTC	CASRPATGSPENIQYF	NA	TRBV19	TRBJ2-4	few	16
TGTGCCAGCAGCCACATACAGGGGTCGCGGGAGACCCAGTACTTC	CASSHIQGSRETQYF	TRBD1	TRBV14	TRBJ2-5	NA	15
TGTGCCAGTAGTACGGACAGGAACACTGAAGCTTTCTTT	CASSTDRNTEAFF	NA	TRBV19	TRBJ1-1	NA	13
TGTGCCACCAGCAGATTCCCGGGGACAGGGGAGGGTGGCTACACCTTC	CATSRFPGTGEGGYTF	TRBD1	TRBV15	TRBJ1-2	NA	16